This entry lists 11 T cell receptor beta chains sequenced from one sample in a study of blood T cell repertoires in COVID-19. TCRdb keeps only in-frame clones here, not all; method: immunoSEQ multiplex PCR. The sample has around 450,000 clones, around 87% seen once; the top ten hold 0.7%. Sample: PBMCs or T cells enriched from blood (not recorded which). The receptors were sampled from a woman under 30 who had recovered from COVID-19.

The V gene is TRBV4-2, the J gene TRBJ2-1, with D maybe TRBD1 (5 bases). The CDR3 contains 16 residues. The V end lost 3 bases, the J end lost 2 bases, and 14 bases lay between the germline ends. CDR1 LGHNA and CDR2 YNFKEQ come from the germline V gene. The DNA for the CDR3 is TGTGCCAGCAGCCACCAGGGTGGAGTGGCCTACAATGAGCAGTTCTTC. Translating it yields CASSHQGGVAYNEQFF.

The chain has TRBV5-4 and TRBJ2-5; 9 bases line up with TRBD1. Germline lookup yields CDR1 SGHNT and CDR2 YYREEE (reference sequence). The V segment lost 0 bases and the J segment 11 bases; nucleotides outside the gene matches: 5. This CDR3 contains 13 residues. CDR3: CASSLADRGTQYF. The CDR3, as DNA: TGTGCCAGCAGCTTGGCGGACAGGGGTACTCAGTACTTC.

This clone occurred once. The sample carries other DNA sequences with the same CDR3. The chain links TRBV2 to TRBJ1-6; TRBD1 matches at 7 bases. This CDR3 has 15 amino acids. V shed 7 bases and J 9 bases; nucleotides not matched to a gene: 12. Germline CDR1 and CDR2: SNHLY and FYNNEI. In DNA form, the CDR3 reads TGTGCCAGCACTTACAGGGGTCACAACCCTTCACCCCTCCACTTT. The encoded protein is CASTYRGHNPSPLHF.

This clone occurred once. The V and J genes are TRBV4-1 and TRBJ2-7; D gene ambiguous. CDR1 and CDR2 from the germline V gene are MGHRA and YSYEKL. Trimming took off 0 bases at V and 5 bases at J, with 11 bases between the two ends. The CDR3 contains 14 residues. DNA for the CDR3: TGCGCCAGCAGCCAAGAAACGGGTCCCAACGAGCAGTACTTC. It encodes CASSQETGPNEQYF.

The chain has TRBV5-4 and TRBJ2-1; 8 bases align to TRBD2. CDR1 is SGHNT, CDR2 YYREEE, per germline (reference sequence). The CDR3 extends over 17 amino acids. V gave up 3 bases and J gave up 5 bases; unmatched junction bases: 13. The chain's CDR3 is CASSSTIPGTRHNEQFF. The CDR3 DNA sequence: TGTGCCAGCAGCTCGACAATTCCCGGGACTAGGCACAATGAGCAGTTCTTC. The full variable domain, rest sourced from reference TRBV5-4 and TRBJ2-1, is ETGVTQSPTHLIKTRGQQVTLRCSSQSGHNTVSWYQQALGQGPQFIFQYYREEENGRGNFPPRFSGLQFPNYSSELNVNALELDDSALYLCASSSTIPGTRHNEQFFGPGTRLTVL.

This clone appeared a single time. The chain combines TRBV7-9 with TRBJ1-3; 8 bases map to TRBD1. This CDR3 comprises 15 residues. J was trimmed by 0 bases and V by 3 bases; bases with no gene match: 1. CDR1 SEHNR and CDR2 FQNEAQ come from the germline V gene (reference sequence). The CDR3 region has the DNA TGTGCCAGCAGCTTCGGGACAGGCTCTGGAAACACCATATATTTT. As protein: CASSFGTGSGNTIYF.

The rearrangement joins TRBV15 to TRBJ2-7; a weak D match, TRBD1 (6 bases). Trimming cost V 0 bases and J 1 base, with 16 bases left between them. From germline, CDR1 is LNHNV and CDR2 YYDKDF (reference sequence). CDR3 size: 17 residues. CDR3 DNA sequence: TGTGCCACCAGCAGAGATCAGGGTAGGGGGATATCCTACGAGCAGTACTTC. Its protein is CATSRDQGRGISYEQYF.

The chain links TRBV6-7 to TRBJ1-1; D perhaps matches TRBD1 (6 bases). TRBV6-7 is recorded as an ORF, its role being uncertain. Trimming took off 5 bases at V and 1 base at J, with 17 bases between the two ends. The CDR3 runs 16 residues. CDR3 DNA sequence: TGTGCCAGCAGTACCCCGGGACAAAAAACGAACACTGAAGCTTTCTTT. Its translation is CASSTPGQKTNTEAFF.

CDR3: CASSQAGPEQFF. The DNA for the CDR3 is TGTGCCAGCAGCCAAGCAGGGCCCGAGCAGTTCTTC. This chain connects TRBV3-1 (or the pseudogene TRBV3-2) to TRBJ2-1; D possibly corresponds to TRBD1 (5 bases). The CDR3 is made up of 12 amino acids. Germline V CDR1 and CDR2: LGHDT, YNNKEL (reference sequence). Trimming pared 1 base from V and 10 bases from J, leaving 8 bases between.

J is TRBJ2-7 and V is TRBV19; maybe TRBD2 (8 bases). The ends were cut back, 4 bases at V and 13 bases at J, with 20 bases in the middle. CDR3 length: 13 residues. Germline lookup yields CDR1 LNHDA and CDR2 SQIVND (reference sequence). CDR3 in DNA: TGTGCCAGTAGTACCGGGAGGGGGGACAGAGTATACTTC. Translation: CASSTGRGDRVYF.

The rearrangement joins TRBV6-2 or TRBV6-3 to TRBJ1-1; possibly TRBD1 for D (6 bases). CDR1 is MNHEY and CDR2 is SVGEGT in the germline V gene. Trimming pared 0 bases from V and 11 bases from J, leaving 16 bases between. CDR3 length equals 14 residues. CDR3 in DNA: TGTGCCAGCAGTTACTCTGCGGGGGGCAATGGTGCTTTCTTT. It translates to CASSYSAGGNGAFF.